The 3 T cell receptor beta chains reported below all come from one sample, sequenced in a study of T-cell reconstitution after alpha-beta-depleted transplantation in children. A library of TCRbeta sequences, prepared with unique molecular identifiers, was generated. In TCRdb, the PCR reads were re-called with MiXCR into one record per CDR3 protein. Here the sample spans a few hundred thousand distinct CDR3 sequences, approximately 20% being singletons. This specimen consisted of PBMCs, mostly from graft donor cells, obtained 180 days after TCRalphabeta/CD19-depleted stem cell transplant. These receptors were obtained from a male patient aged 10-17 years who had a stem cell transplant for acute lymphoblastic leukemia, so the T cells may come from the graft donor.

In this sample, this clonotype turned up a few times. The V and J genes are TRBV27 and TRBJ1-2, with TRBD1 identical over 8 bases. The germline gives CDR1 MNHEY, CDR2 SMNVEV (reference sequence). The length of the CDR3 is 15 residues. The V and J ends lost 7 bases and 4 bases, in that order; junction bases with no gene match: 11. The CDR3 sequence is CASMSEGTGSYGYTF. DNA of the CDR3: TGTGCCAGCATGAGCGAGGGGACAGGATCCTATGGCTACACCTTC.

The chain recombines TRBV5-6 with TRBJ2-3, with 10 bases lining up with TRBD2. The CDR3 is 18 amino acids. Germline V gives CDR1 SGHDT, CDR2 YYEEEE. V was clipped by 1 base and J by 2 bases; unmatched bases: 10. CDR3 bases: TGTGCCAGCAGCTTGACCAGCGGGAGGGGGTCCCCCACAGATACGCAGTATTTT. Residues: CASSLTSGRGSPTDTQYF.

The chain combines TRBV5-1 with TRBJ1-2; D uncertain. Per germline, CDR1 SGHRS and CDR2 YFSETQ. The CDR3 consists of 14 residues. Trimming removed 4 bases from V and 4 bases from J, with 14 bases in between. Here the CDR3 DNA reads TGCGCCAGCAGCCGTTGGGAGGGCTCCTATGGCTACACCTTC. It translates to CASSRWEGSYGYTF.